These 22 T cell receptor beta chains came from one sample sequenced in a study of control samples from healthy donors and cancer patients. TCRdb's table, derived via immunoSEQ multiplex PCR, lists solely in-frame clones and lacks some. Of 130,000 or so clones in the sample, 85% to 95% were seen once. The sequencing input was PBMCs. The source is a man in his sixties with colorectal cancer.

This clone occurred once. The V gene is TRBV21-1, the J gene TRBJ2-3; the table's D gene call, TRBD2, was not cross checked with the DNA. TRBV21-1 is an annotated pseudogene. This CDR3 is 19 amino acids long. The CDR3 protein is CASSKPRVEAGGRRDTQYF. The CDR3 nucleotides are TGTGCCAGCAGCAAACCCAGAGTTGAAGCGGGGGGACGAAGGGATACGCAGTATTTT.

The DNA for the CDR3 is TGTGCCAGCCGTAGGGCCGAACAGGCGAACACCGGGGAGCTGTTTTTT. It specifies CASRRAEQANTGELFF. The genes are TRBV19 and TRBJ2-2; D possibly corresponds to TRBD1 (5 bases). This CDR3 has 16 residues. The V end lost 9 bases, the J end lost 0 bases, and 17 bases lay between the germline ends. CDR1 is LNHDA, CDR2 SQIVND, per germline (reference sequence).

Here the CDR3 reads CASSFGQGNYNEQFF. CDR3 nucleotide sequence: TGTGCCAGCAGCTTCGGGCAGGGCAATTACAATGAGCAGTTCTTC. The chain links TRBV7-9 to TRBJ2-1; tentative D call: TRBD1 (5 bases). CDR1 is SEHNR, CDR2 FQNEAQ, per germline (reference sequence). Trimming took off 3 bases at V and 4 bases at J, with 13 bases between the two ends. The CDR3 has 15 amino acids.

Only one count was recorded for this clone. The chain links TRBV7-9 to TRBJ2-7; TRBD1 agrees at 7 bases. This CDR3 has 15 residues. Germline V gene data show CDR1 as SEHNR and CDR2 as FQNEAQ (reference sequence). With 5 bases clipped from V and 0 bases from J, the junction kept 7 bases outside the gene matches. CDR3: CASSRGQLGSYEQYF. The CDR3 nucleotides read TGTGCCAGCAGCCGGGGACAGTTAGGCTCCTACGAGCAGTACTTC.

The rearrangement uses TRBV4-2 and TRBJ2-3, with 7 bases aligning to TRBD2. The CDR3 contains 16 residues. The V gene's germline CDR1 is LGHNA and CDR2 YNFKEQ. V gave up 0 bases and J gave up 2 bases; unmatched junction bases: 5. CDR3 sequence: CASSQEGGANTDTQYF. CDR3 bases: TGTGCCAGCAGCCAAGAGGGAGGGGCGAACACAGATACGCAGTATTTT.

The rearrangement links TRBV2 to TRBJ1-3, with TRBD1 matching 8 bases. The CDR3 totals 19 residues. V lost 10 bases and J lost 0; bases outside the gene matches: 20. The germline CDR1 and CDR2 sequences are SNHLY and FYNNEI. CDR3 region: CATALGTGNLAVSGNTIYF. CDR3 coding DNA: TGTGCCACCGCCCTAGGGACAGGTAACCTGGCGGTCTCTGGAAACACCATATATTTT.

The chain uses TRBV3-1 (or the pseudogene TRBV3-2) and TRBJ2-5; 7 bases map to TRBD2. The germline V gene has CDR1 LGHDT and CDR2 YNNKEL (reference sequence). Unmatched junction bases numbered 6, after V lost 7 bases and J lost 7 bases. The CDR3 contains 12 residues. CDR3 protein: CASNSGRGTQYF. The CDR3 DNA follows: TGTGCCAGCAATTCGGGGAGGGGGACCCAGTACTTC.

The genes are TRBV30 and TRBJ2-7; tentatively, D is TRBD2 (5 bases). V was shortened by 4 bases and J by 2 bases, with 12 bases between the two germline ends. The CDR3 loop spans 13 amino acids. Germline CDR1 GTSNPN, CDR2 SVGIG (reference sequence). The CDR3 region has the DNA TGTGCCTGGACGACGGGGTCGGCCTACGAGCAGTACTTC. This translates into CAWTTGSAYEQYF.

This chain uses TRBV3-1 (or the pseudogene TRBV3-2) with TRBJ2-3, with unresolved D. The CDR3 runs to 15 residues. Germline V gene data show CDR1 as LGHDT and CDR2 as YNNKEL (reference sequence). Trimming removed 1 base from V and 2 bases from J, with 10 bases in between. DNA of the CDR3: TGTGCCAGCAGCCAAGTTAAAACCCCCACAGATACGCAGTATTTT. It specifies CASSQVKTPTDTQYF.

CDR3 sequence (DNA): TGCGCCAGCAGCCAGAGCGGGGGGGCCACAGGGGAGCTGTTTTTT. It yields the protein CASSQSGGATGELFF. The chain joins TRBV4-3 to TRBJ2-2; 10 bases are shared with TRBD2. CDR3 length equals 15 residues. J gave up 8 bases and V 3 bases, and 6 bases lay outside the gene matches. From germline, CDR1 is LGHNA and CDR2 YSLEER.

The gene calls are TRBV3-1 (or the pseudogene TRBV3-2) and TRBJ2-1, with 11 bases aligning to TRBD2. The CDR3 has 18 amino acids. Germline trimming cut 3 bases from V and 0 bases from J; bases unmatched to any gene: 7. Germline V gene sequence: CDR1 LGHDT, CDR2 YNNKEL (reference sequence). The CDR3 DNA reads as TGTGCCAGCAGCCAGGGTAGCGGGGGGGAGAGCTCCTACAATGAGCAGTTCTTC. It translates to CASSQGSGGESSYNEQFF.

This clone was recorded only once. V gene TRBV9 combines with J gene TRBJ2-2; perhaps TRBD2 as D (7 bases). The V end lost 0 bases, the J end lost 4 bases, and 13 bases lay between the germline ends. Germline CDR1 is SGDLS and CDR2 is YYNGEE. This CDR3 contains 16 residues. The CDR3 DNA reads as TGTGCCAGCAGCGTAGCCGGGGGGCGGATCACCGGGGAGCTGTTTTTT. It translates to CASSVAGGRITGELFF.

Only one count was recorded for this clone. J is TRBJ2-3 and V is TRBV13; either TRBD1 or TRBD2 may fit D (5 bases each). Trimming left V 0 bases short and J 4 bases short, with 11 bases between. CDR3 size: 15 residues. CDR1 is PRHDT and CDR2 is FYEKMQ in the germline V gene (reference sequence). The DNA for the CDR3 is TGTGCCAGCAGCTTAGGCCTGGGGGTCGCAGATACGCAGTATTTT. Amino acids: CASSLGLGVADTQYF.

The gene calls are TRBV19 and TRBJ1-4; possible D gene TRBD1, 6 bases. This CDR3 contains 14 residues. V gave up 5 bases and J gave up 8 bases, with 15 bases separating them. From germline, CDR1 is LNHDA and CDR2 SQIVND (reference sequence). As DNA, the CDR3 is TGTGCCAGTAGTCGGTGGGGGGCGAACGAAAAACTGTTTTTT. This codes for CASSRWGANEKLFF.

The gene calls are TRBV10-2 and TRBJ2-2, with 7 positions matching TRBD1. This CDR3 is built from 17 residues. In germline, CDR1 is WSHSY, CDR2 SAAADI. J was trimmed by 3 bases and V by 0 bases; bases with no gene match: 7. The DNA for the CDR3 is TGCGCCAGCAGTGAGTCGTATAGGGGGCGCGACACCGGGGAGCTGTTTTTT. Protein sequence: CASSESYRGRDTGELFF.

This clone was observed a single time. The rearrangement joins TRBV19 to TRBJ1-5, with 7 bases lining up with TRBD1. Trimming removed 4 bases from V and 5 bases from J; junction bases left unmatched: 14. CDR3 length equals 17 residues. Germline loops: CDR1 LNHDA, CDR2 SQIVND (reference sequence). CDR3 loop: CASSTRAWRGHYQPQHF. In DNA form, the CDR3 reads TGTGCCAGTAGTACCCGCGCCTGGAGGGGGCATTATCAGCCCCAGCATTTT.

As DNA, the CDR3 is TGTGCCAGCAGCTTACTGGCCGGGGAGCTGTTTTTT. Translation gives CASSLLAGELFF. V and J are TRBV11-2 and TRBJ2-2; D is ambiguous. This CDR3 has 12 residues. Trimming left V 2 bases short and J 6 bases short, with 4 bases between. Germline assignment: CDR1 SGHAT and CDR2 FQNNGV.

A word on this clone: One junction end does not reproduce the germline sequence, and a read error may be involved. The genes are TRBV27 and TRBJ1-2; D is ambiguous. CDR1 is MNHEY, CDR2 SMNVEV, per germline (reference sequence). The CDR3 covers 12 residues. CDR3 coding DNA: TGTGCCAGCAGTTTATGGTGCAATGCGGCGCCCTTC. Amino acid sequence: CASSLWCNAAPF.

This clone was picked up one time. This sequence joins TRBV19 and TRBJ2-4, with 8 bases lining up with TRBD2. Germline assignment: CDR1 LNHDA and CDR2 SQIVND (reference sequence). This CDR3 comprises 17 residues. V was pared by 3 bases and J by 3 bases, with 10 bases of the junction left unmatched. The CDR3 nucleotides are TGTGCCAGTAGTATCGCTCGGGAGGGATGGAGCAAAAACATTCAGTACTTC. Protein sequence: CASSIAREGWSKNIQYF.

Points on this clone: Other DNA sequences in this sample translate to the same CDR3. The chain has TRBV30 and TRBJ2-5; maybe TRBD1 (5 bases). The V and J ends lost 4 bases and 3 bases respectively, with 12 bases between them. The germline CDR1 and CDR2 sequences are GTSNPN and SVGIG (reference sequence). The CDR3 has 13 amino acids. The CDR3 DNA reads TGTGCCTGGACCAGAACAGGAAAAGAGACCCAGTACTTC. This codes for CAWTRTGKETQYF.

The rearrangement uses TRBV4-1 and TRBJ2-7, with a weak D call TRBD1 (6 bases). The CDR3 spans 14 residues. V lost 1 base and J lost 6, with 13 bases in between. Germline CDR1 reads MGHRA; CDR2 reads YSYEKL. The CDR3 DNA follows: TGCGCCAGCAGCCAAGTGCTAAGAGGGGGCGAGCAGTACTTC. Residues: CASSQVLRGGEQYF.

J is TRBJ1-2 and V is TRBV19; no firm D call. Germline CDR1 and CDR2: LNHDA and SQIVND (reference sequence). The CDR3 is 14 amino acids. V dropped 1 base and J dropped 6 bases, with 12 bases sitting between them. CDR3 sequence (DNA): TGTGCCAGTAGTATAGCGGCAGTTCCACATGGCTACACCTTC. Protein: CASSIAAVPHGYTF. Together with reference TRBV19 and TRBJ1-2, the CDR3 gives the full variable domain: DGGITQSPKYLFRKEGQNVTLSCEQNLNHDAMYWYRQDPGQGLRLIYYSQIVNDFQKGDIAEGYSVSREKKESFPLTVTSAQKNPTAFYLCASSIAAVPHGYTFGSGTRLTVV.